Listed below are T cell receptor beta chains from one sample, sequenced in a study of cytomegalovirus exposure and HLA in healthy donors. Generated by immunoSEQ multiplex PCR, the TCRdb table keeps only in-frame clones and is missing some. Of around 200,000 clones detected, 70% to 80% appear once; the ten largest clones hold about 1.9%. Input material: PBMCs. These receptors all come from a man under 40 in good health and CMV-seronegative. The CDR3 runs from the conserved cysteine through the conserved F or W. A D gene is named only where the DNA matches it firmly. Not all rows give a size; the values are once, few, many and, for expanded clones, a class.

d_call cdr3_length j_call clone_size v_call cdr3_aa cdr3_nt
TRBD2 16 TRBJ2-1 . TRBV28 CASSPPGTSGLGGQFF TGTGCCAGCAGTCCCCCCGGGACTAGCGGGCTGGGGGGGCAGTTCTTC
TRBD2 14 TRBJ2-7 few TRBV9 CASSPRGTSSEQYF TGTGCCAGCAGCCCCCGTGGGACTAGCTCTGAGCAGTACTTC
TRBD1 13 TRBJ2-5 . TRBV18 CASSPDREETQYF TGTGCCAGCTCACCCGACAGGGAAGAGACCCAGTACTTC
. 15 TRBJ2-3 . TRBV5-4 CASSSGQHSADTQYF TGTGCCAGCAGCTCAGGACAGCACAGCGCAGATACGCAGTATTTT
. 15 TRBJ2-1 once TRBV29-1 CSARERTDLYNEQFF TGCAGCGCCCGGGAGAGAACGGATCTCTACAATGAGCAGTTCTTC
TRBD2 16 TRBJ2-7 . TRBV2 CASSSRIGSGSYEQYF TGTGCCAGCAGCTCACGAATAGGTAGCGGGAGCTACGAGCAGTACTTC
TRBD2 15 TRBJ2-3 . TRBV28 CASSLGGRGADTQYF TGTGCCAGCAGTTTAGGGGGGAGGGGCGCAGATACGCAGTATTTT
TRBD2 14 TRBJ2-1 . TRBV6-6 CASMLAGYVNEQFF TGTGCCAGCATGCTAGCGGGATATGTTAATGAGCAGTTCTTC
. 15 TRBJ1-2 few TRBV2 CASSRDTKIDYGYTF TGTGCCAGCAGCCGGGACACAAAGATAGACTATGGCTACACCTTC
. 15 TRBJ1-4 . TRBV27 CASRSSPGTNEKLFF TGTGCCAGCAGGTCGAGCCCCGGTACCAATGAAAAACTGTTTTTT
TRBD1 14 TRBJ1-1 . TRBV29-1 CSVEVDRGNTEAFF TGCAGCGTTGAAGTTGACAGGGGGAACACTGAAGCTTTCTTT
TRBD1 17 TRBJ2-2 . TRBV5-4 CASSPSHQGAGTGELFF TGTGCCAGCAGCCCAAGCCACCAGGGGGCGGGGACCGGGGAGCTGTTTTTT
TRBD1 14 TRBJ2-7 . TRBV29-1 CSVEDGVGGDEQYF TGCAGCGTTGAAGATGGCGTAGGGGGCGACGAGCAGTACTTC
TRBD1 13 TRBJ2-5 . TRBV10-1 CASSESISQGAYF TGCGCCAGCAGTGAGTCGATCTCCCAGGGGGCGTACTTC
. 14 TRBJ2-1 once TRBV4-2 CASSQDGEYNEQFF TGTGCCAGCAGCCAAGACGGGGAGTACAATGAGCAGTTCTTC
. 16 TRBJ2-3 . TRBV27 CARRRDNASPTDTQYF TGTGCCAGAAGGAGGGATAACGCGAGTCCCACAGATACGCAGTATTTT
TRBD1 17 TRBJ2-3 . TRBV2 CASSEDGTGEGTDTQYF TGTGCCAGCAGTGAAGATGGGACAGGGGAAGGCACAGATACGCAGTATTTT
. 12 TRBJ2-7 . TRBV29-1 CSVGWQNYEQYF TGCAGCGTTGGGTGGCAAAACTACGAGCAGTACTTC
. 17 TRBJ2-7 few TRBV14 CASSQDLSPGYSYEQYF TGTGCCAGCAGCCAAGACCTTTCTCCGGGTTACTCCTACGAGCAGTACTTC
. 13 TRBJ1-3 . TRBV5-4 CASSLEAGNTIYF TGTGCCAGCAGCTTGGAAGCAGGGAACACCATATATTTT
TRBD2 14 TRBJ2-7 . TRBV6-1 CASGLAGSSYEQYF TGTGCCAGCGGACTAGCGGGGAGCTCCTACGAGCAGTACTTC
. 16 TRBJ2-4 . TRBV6-1 CASSEFGQLFKNIQYF TGTGCCAGCAGTGAATTTGGGCAGCTATTCAAAAACATTCAGTACTTC
TRBD1 16 TRBJ1-6 . TRBV5-1 CASSFGQGIYNSPLHF TGCGCCAGCAGCTTCGGACAGGGGATTTATAATTCACCCCTCCACTTT
TRBD2 17 TRBJ2-7 . TRBV5-4 CASSLGVIGGARYEQYF TGTGCCAGCAGCTTGGGAGTTATCGGGGGGGCCCGCTACGAGCAGTACTTC
TRBD2 17 TRBJ2-7 . TRBV14 CASSQPIPGTKTYEQYF TGTGCCAGCAGCCAACCAATTCCCGGGACTAAGACCTACGAGCAGTACTTC
. 14 TRBJ1-1 . TRBV19 CASSIDINSAEAFF TGTGCCAGTAGTATAGATATTAACAGTGCTGAAGCTTTCTTT
TRBD2 15 TRBJ2-2 . TRBV9 CASSLSREWSGELFF TGTGCCAGCAGCCTGTCGCGGGAGTGGTCGGGGGAGCTGTTTTTT
TRBD1 15 TRBJ2-7 . TRBV5-4 CASSYGTGILYEQYF TGTGCCAGCAGCTACGGGACAGGTATATTGTACGAGCAGTACTTC
. 13 TRBJ2-7 . TRBV5-1 CASTTGDHHEQYF TGCGCCAGCACAACGGGAGACCACCACGAGCAGTACTTC
TRBD1 14 TRBJ1-2 . TRBV25-1 CASSEPGQLYGYTF TGTGCCAGCAGTGAGCCGGGACAGCTCTATGGCTACACCTTC
. 16 TRBJ2-7 . TRBV4-1 CASSQDLPTGSYEQYF TGCGCCAGCAGCCAAGATCTTCCCACAGGCTCCTACGAGCAGTACTTC
TRBD2 15 TRBJ2-1 once TRBV11-2 CASSKLSGSNNEQFF TGTGCCAGCAGCAAATTAAGCGGGAGTAACAATGAGCAGTTCTTC
. 14 TRBJ1-1 once TRBV10-3 CAISQQEMNTEAFF TGTGCCATCAGTCAACAGGAGATGAACACTGAAGCTTTCTTT
. 14 TRBJ2-7 . TRBV5-4 CASSLGSARDEQYF TGTGCCAGCAGCTTGGGGTCGGCACGGGACGAGCAGTACTTC
TRBD1 14 TRBJ1-5 . TRBV27 CASRDGQDNQPQHF TGTGCCAGCAGGGATGGACAGGACAATCAGCCCCAGCATTTT
TRBD2 15 TRBJ2-3 . TRBV7-3 CASSFRASGGNTQYF TGTGCCAGCAGCTTCAGGGCTAGCGGGGGAAATACGCAGTATTTT
TRBD1 16 TRBJ2-6 . TRBV28 CASWTGGAAGANVLTF TGTGCCTCGTGGACAGGGGGCGCTGCTGGGGCCAACGTCCTGACTTTC
. 11 TRBJ1-1 few TRBV29-1 CSVGVNTEAFF TGCAGCGTTGGCGTGAACACTGAAGCTTTCTTT
TRBD2 15 TRBJ2-7 . TRBV7-9 CASSLTGTSAYEQYF TGTGCCAGCAGCCTCACCGGGACTAGTGCCTACGAGCAGTACTTC
TRBD2 15 TRBJ2-1 . TRBV23-1 CASRRTSHWGNEQFF TGCGCCAGCCGAAGGACTAGCCACTGGGGAAATGAGCAGTTCTTC
TRBD1 14 TRBJ1-1 few TRBV2 CASSEETGDTEAFF TGTGCCAGCAGTGAAGAGACAGGGGACACTGAAGCTTTCTTT
TRBD2 15 TRBJ2-3 . TRBV28 CASSFSSGDTDTQYF TGTGCCAGCAGTTTTTCGAGCGGGGACACAGATACGCAGTATTTT
. 10 TRBJ2-1 . TRBV29-1 CSASGAEQFF TGCAGCGCATCAGGGGCGGAGCAGTTCTTC
. 14 TRBJ2-5 . TRBV18 CASSATGLLETQYF TGTGCCAGCTCAGCTACAGGGCTCCTGGAGACCCAGTACTTC
. 14 TRBJ1-4 . TRBV7-9 CASSLRGLNEKLFF TGTGCCAGCAGCTTACGAGGGCTTAATGAAAAACTGTTTTTT
TRBD2 17 TRBJ2-7 . TRBV28 CASSLNIGLAISYEQYF TGTGCCAGCAGTTTAAATATCGGACTAGCGATTTCCTACGAGCAGTACTTC
TRBD2 13 TRBJ2-7 . TRBV11-2 CAISRLAGGEQYF TGTGCCATCTCGCGACTAGCGGGAGGCGAGCAGTACTTC
TRBD1 16 TRBJ2-1 . TRBV2 CASRSGQGLPSDEQFF TGTGCCAGCAGATCCGGACAGGGCCTGCCAAGCGATGAGCAGTTCTTC
. 14 TRBJ2-7 . TRBV27 CASSSLGGPYEQYF TGTGCCAGCAGTTCCCTGGGGGGACCCTACGAGCAGTACTTC
. 13 TRBJ2-7 few TRBV5-1 CASSLTYSYEQYF TGCGCCAGCAGCTTGACCTATTCGTACGAGCAGTACTTC
TRBD1 12 TRBJ2-7 . TRBV29-1 CSVWTGDYEQYF TGCAGCGTCTGGACAGGGGACTACGAGCAGTACTTC
. 13 TRBJ1-1 once TRBV10-2 CASSSGYNTEAFF TGCGCCAGCAGCTCAGGATACAACACTGAAGCTTTCTTT
. 17 TRBJ2-5 . TRBV7-7 CASSLGGDATGQETQYF TGTGCTAGCAGCTTAGGGGGGGACGCGACGGGTCAAGAGACCCAGTACTTC